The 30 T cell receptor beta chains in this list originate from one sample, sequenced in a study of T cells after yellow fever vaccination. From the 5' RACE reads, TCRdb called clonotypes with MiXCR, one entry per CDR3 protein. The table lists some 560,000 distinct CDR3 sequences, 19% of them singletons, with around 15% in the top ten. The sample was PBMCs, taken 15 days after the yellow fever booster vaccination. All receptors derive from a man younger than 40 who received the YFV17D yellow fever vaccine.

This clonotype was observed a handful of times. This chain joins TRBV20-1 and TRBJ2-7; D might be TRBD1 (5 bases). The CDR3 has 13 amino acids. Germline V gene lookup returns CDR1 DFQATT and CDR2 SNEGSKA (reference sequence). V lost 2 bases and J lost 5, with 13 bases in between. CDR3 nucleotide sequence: TGCAGTGCTAGAAACAGGCTCCAGCACGAGCAGTACTTC. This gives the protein CSARNRLQHEQYF.

Here the CDR3 DNA reads TGCAGTGCTAGCCGCCCCAGCGGTGAGCAGTTCTTC. Amino acids: CSASRPSGEQFF. This sequence joins TRBV20-1 and TRBJ2-1; tentative D call: TRBD2 (5 bases). Germline V gene lookup returns CDR1 DFQATT and CDR2 SNEGSKA (reference sequence). The V end lost 3 bases, the J end lost 9 bases, and 12 bases lay between the germline ends. The CDR3 has 12 residues.

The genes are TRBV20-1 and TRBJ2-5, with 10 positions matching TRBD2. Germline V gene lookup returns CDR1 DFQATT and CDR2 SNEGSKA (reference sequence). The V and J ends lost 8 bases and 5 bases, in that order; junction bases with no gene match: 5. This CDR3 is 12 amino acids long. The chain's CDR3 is CSHLTSGETQYF. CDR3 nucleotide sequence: TGCAGTCATCTGACTAGCGGGGAGACCCAGTACTTC.

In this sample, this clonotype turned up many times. As DNA, the CDR3 is TGCAGTGCTAGAGAGACTAGCAACCACGAGCAGTACTTC. This sequence encodes CSARETSNHEQYF. This chain connects TRBV20-1 to TRBJ2-7; the match to TRBD2 covers 7 bases. V trimming: 0 bases; J trimming: 5 bases; junction bases outside the gene matches: 4. Germline V gene lookup returns CDR1 DFQATT and CDR2 SNEGSKA (reference sequence). The CDR3 totals 13 residues.

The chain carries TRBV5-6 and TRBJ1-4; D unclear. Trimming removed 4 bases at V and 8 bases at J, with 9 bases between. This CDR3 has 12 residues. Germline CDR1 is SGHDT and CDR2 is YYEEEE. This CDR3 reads CASSREPEKLFF. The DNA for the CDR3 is TGTGCCAGCAGCCGGGAACCAGAAAAACTGTTTTTT.

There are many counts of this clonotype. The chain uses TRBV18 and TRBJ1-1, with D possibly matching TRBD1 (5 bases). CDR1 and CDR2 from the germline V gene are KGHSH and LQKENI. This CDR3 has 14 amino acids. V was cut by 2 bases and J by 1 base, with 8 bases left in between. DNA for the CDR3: TGTGCCAGCTCACCAGGGACGGGGAACACTGAAGCTTTCTTT. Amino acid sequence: CASSPGTGNTEAFF.

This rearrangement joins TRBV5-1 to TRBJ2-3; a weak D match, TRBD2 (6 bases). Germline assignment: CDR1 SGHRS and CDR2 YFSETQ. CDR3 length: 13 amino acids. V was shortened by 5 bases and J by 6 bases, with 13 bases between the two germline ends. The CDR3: CASSMGGEDTQYF. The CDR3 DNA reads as TGCGCCAGCAGTATGGGGGGTGAGGATACGCAGTATTTT.

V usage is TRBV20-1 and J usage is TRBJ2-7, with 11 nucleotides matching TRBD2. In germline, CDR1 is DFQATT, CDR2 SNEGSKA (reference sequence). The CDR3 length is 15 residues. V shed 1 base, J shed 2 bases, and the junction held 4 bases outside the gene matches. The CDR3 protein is CSARGPGLAAYEQYF. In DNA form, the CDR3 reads TGCAGTGCTAGAGGACCGGGACTAGCGGCCTACGAGCAGTACTTC.

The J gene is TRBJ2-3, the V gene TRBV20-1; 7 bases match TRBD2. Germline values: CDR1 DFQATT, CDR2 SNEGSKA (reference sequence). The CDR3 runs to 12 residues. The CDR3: CSGERGPDTQYF. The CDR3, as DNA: TGCAGCGGGGAGCGGGGTCCAGATACGCAGTATTTT.

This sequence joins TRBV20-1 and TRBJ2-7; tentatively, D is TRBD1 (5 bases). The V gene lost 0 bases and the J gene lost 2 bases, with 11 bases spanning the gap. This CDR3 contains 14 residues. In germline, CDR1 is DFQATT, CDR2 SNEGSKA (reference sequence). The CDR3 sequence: CSARDRVGTYEQYF. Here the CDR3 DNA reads TGCAGTGCTAGAGACAGGGTAGGGACCTACGAGCAGTACTTC.

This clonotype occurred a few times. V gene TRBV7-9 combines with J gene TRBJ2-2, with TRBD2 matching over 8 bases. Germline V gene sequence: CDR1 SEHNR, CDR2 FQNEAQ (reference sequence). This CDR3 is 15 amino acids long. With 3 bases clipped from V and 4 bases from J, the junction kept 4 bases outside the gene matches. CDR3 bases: TGTGCCAGCAGCTTGGGACTAGAAGGCACCGGGGAGCTGTTTTTT. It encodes CASSLGLEGTGELFF.

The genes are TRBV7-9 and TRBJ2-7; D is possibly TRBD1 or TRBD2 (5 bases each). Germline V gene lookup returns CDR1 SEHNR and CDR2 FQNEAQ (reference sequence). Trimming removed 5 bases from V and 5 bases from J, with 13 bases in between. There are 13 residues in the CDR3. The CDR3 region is CASSPRGPDEQYF. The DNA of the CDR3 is TGTGCCAGCAGCCCGAGGGGTCCCGACGAGCAGTACTTC. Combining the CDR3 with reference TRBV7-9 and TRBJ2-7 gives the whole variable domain DTGVSQNPRHKITKRGQNVTFRCDPISEHNRLYWYRQTLGQGPEFLTYFQNEAQLEKSRLLSDRFSAERPKGSFSTLEIQRTEQGDSAMYLCASSPRGPDEQYFGPGTRLTVT.

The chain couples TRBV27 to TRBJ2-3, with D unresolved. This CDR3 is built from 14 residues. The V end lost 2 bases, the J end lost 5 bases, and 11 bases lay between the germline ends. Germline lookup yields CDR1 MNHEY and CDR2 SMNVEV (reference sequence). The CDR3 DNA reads TGTGCCAGCAGTTTACGGGTTGTTGGAGATACGCAGTATTTT. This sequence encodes CASSLRVVGDTQYF.

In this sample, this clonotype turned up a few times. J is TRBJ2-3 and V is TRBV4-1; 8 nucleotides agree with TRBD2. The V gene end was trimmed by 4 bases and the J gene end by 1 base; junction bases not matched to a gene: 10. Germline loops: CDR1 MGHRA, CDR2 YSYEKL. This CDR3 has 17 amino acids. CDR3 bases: TGCGCCAGCAGCCCCTTCGCTCCGGGAGGGGGCACAGATACGCAGTATTTT. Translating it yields CASSPFAPGGGTDTQYF.

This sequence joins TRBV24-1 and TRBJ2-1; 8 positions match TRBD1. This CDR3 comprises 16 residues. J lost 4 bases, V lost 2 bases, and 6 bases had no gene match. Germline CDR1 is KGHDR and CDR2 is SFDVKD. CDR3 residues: CATSDSSGQEYNEQFF. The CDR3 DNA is TGTGCCACCAGTGATTCATCGGGACAGGAGTACAATGAGCAGTTCTTC.

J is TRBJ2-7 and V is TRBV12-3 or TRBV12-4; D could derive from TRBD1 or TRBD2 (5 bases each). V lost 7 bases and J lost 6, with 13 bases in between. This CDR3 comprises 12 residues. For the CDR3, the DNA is TGTGCCAGCAAAAGGGCTGGGGGCGAGCAGTACTTC. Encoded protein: CASKRAGGEQYF.

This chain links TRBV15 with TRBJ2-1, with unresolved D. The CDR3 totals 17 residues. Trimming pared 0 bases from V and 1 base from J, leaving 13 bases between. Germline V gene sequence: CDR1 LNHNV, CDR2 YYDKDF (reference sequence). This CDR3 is CATSRDLGLVSYNEQFF. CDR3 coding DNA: TGTGCCACCAGCAGAGATTTAGGGTTAGTATCCTACAATGAGCAGTTCTTC.

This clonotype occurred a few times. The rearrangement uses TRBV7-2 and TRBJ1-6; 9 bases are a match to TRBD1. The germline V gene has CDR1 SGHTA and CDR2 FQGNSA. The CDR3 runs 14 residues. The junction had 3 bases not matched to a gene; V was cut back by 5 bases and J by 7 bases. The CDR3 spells CASSGTGRNSPLHF. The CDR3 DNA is TGTGCCAGCAGCGGGACAGGGAGGAATTCACCCCTCCACTTT.

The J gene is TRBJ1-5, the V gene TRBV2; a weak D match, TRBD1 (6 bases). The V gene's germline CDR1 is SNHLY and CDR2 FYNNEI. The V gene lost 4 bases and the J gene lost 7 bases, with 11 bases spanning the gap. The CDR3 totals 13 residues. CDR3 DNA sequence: TGTGCCAGCAGTGGGGGGGGCCTACAGCCCCAGCATTTT. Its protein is CASSGGGLQPQHF.

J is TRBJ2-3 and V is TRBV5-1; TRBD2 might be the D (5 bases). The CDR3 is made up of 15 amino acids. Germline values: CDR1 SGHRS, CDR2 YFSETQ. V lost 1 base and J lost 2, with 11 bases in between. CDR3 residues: CASSLTSFLTDTQYF. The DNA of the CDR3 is TGCGCCAGCAGCTTGACTAGTTTCCTCACAGATACGCAGTATTTT. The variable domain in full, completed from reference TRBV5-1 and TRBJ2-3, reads KAGVTQTPRYLIKTRGQQVTLSCSPISGHRSVSWYQQTPGQGLQFLFEYFSETQRNKGNFPGRFSGRQFSNSRSEMNVSTLELGDSALYLCASSLTSFLTDTQYFGPGTRLTVL.

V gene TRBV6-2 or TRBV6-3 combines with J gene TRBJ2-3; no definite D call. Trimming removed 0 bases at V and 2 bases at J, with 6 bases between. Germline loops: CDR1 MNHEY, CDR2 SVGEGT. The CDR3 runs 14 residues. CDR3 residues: CASSYSYLTDTQYF. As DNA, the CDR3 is TGTGCCAGCAGTTACTCGTATCTCACAGATACGCAGTATTTT.

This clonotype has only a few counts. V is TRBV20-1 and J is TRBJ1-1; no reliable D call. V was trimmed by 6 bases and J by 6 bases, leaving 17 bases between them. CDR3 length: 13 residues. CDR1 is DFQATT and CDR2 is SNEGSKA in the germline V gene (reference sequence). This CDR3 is CSAEVGLSSEAFF. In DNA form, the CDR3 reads TGCAGTGCGGAAGTGGGTCTTTCGTCTGAAGCTTTCTTT.

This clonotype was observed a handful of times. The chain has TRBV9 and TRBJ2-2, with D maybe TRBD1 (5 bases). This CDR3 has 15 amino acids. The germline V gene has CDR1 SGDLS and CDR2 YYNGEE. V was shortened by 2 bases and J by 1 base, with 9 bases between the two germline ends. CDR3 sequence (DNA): TGTGCCAGCAGCGTTGAAACAGGGAACACCGGGGAGCTGTTTTTT. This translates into CASSVETGNTGELFF.

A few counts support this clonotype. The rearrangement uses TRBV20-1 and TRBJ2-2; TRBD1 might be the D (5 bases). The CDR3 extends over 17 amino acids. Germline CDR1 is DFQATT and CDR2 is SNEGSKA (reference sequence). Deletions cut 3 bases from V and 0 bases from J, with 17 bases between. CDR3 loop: CSARGQGKVPNTGELFF. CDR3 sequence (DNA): TGCAGTGCTAGGGGGCAGGGCAAAGTTCCGAACACCGGGGAGCTGTTTTTT.

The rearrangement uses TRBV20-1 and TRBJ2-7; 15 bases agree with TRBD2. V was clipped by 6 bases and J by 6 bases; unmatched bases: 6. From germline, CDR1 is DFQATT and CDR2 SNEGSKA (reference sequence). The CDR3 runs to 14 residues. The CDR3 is CSARTSGRAGEQYF. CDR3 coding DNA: TGCAGTGCGAGGACTAGCGGGAGGGCCGGCGAGCAGTACTTC.

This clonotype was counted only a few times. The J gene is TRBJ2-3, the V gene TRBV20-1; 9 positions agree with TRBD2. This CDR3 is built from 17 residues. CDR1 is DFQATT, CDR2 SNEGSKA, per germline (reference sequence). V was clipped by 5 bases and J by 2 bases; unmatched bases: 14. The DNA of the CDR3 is TGCAGTGCTCCCAAATCAGCGGGAGGAATTAACACAGATACGCAGTATTTT. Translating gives CSAPKSAGGINTDTQYF.

For the CDR3, the DNA is TGCAGTGCTAGAGATATCACTCACAGCTCCTACAATGAGCAGTTCTTC. Translation gives CSARDITHSSYNEQFF. The rearrangement uses TRBV20-1 and TRBJ2-1; no definite D call. Trimming cost V 0 bases and J 0 bases, with 12 bases left between them. The CDR3 is 16 amino acids. The V gene's germline CDR1 is DFQATT and CDR2 SNEGSKA (reference sequence).

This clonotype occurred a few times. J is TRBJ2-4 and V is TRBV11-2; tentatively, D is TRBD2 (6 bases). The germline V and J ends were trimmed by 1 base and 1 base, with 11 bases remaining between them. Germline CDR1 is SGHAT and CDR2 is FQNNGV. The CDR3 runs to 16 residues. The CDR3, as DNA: TGTGCCAGCAGCTTAGGAGCCAGCGGGGCCAAAAACATTCAGTACTTC. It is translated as CASSLGASGAKNIQYF.

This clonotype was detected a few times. CDR3 in amino acids: CASSPSRAEQYF. In nucleotides, the CDR3 is TGTGCCAGCTCACCATCCAGGGCCGAGCAGTACTTC. The chain links TRBV18 to TRBJ2-7; TRBD1 might be the D (5 bases). Germline-derived CDR1 and CDR2 are KGHSH and LQKENI. V lost 2 bases and J lost 6, with 8 bases in between. CDR3 length: 12 amino acids.

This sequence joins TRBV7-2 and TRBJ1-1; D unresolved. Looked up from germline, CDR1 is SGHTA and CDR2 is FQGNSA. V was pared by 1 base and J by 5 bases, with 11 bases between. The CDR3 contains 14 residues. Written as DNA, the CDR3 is TGTGCCAGCAGCTTAGGGGTCGTGCGGACTGAAGCTTTCTTT. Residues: CASSLGVVRTEAFF.